The 10 T cell receptor beta chains presented below share a single source sample, sequenced in a study of blood T cell repertoires in COVID-19. This table comes from immunoSEQ multiplex PCR, and its TCRdb copy is limited to in-frame clones, with some not included. The sample yields around 360,000 clones, around 87% seen once. The sequenced material came from peripheral blood. The source of these receptors is a woman in her thirties with COVID-19, enrolled during active disease.

The sample holds one count of this clone. This chain's CDR3 is CASSPQELQYF. The CDR3 DNA sequence: TGTGCCAGCAGCCCCCAAGAGTTGCAGTACTTC. The chain employs TRBV11-2 and TRBJ2-7; unclear D gene. Trimming cost V 5 bases and J 9 bases, with 11 bases left between them. In germline, CDR1 is SGHAT, CDR2 FQNNGV. The CDR3 totals 11 residues.

This chain connects TRBV6-2 or TRBV6-3 to TRBJ1-5; 7 bases are a match to TRBD1. The length of the CDR3 is 16 residues. In germline, CDR1 is MNHEY, CDR2 SVGEGT. The V gene end was trimmed by 6 bases and the J gene end by 1 base; junction bases not matched to a gene: 9. CDR3: CASSRTGVSSNQPQHF. The CDR3 coding sequence is TGTGCCAGCAGCAGAACAGGGGTGAGCAGCAATCAGCCCCAGCATTTT.

This chain links TRBV6-5 with TRBJ2-7; 14 bases map to TRBD2. Germline-derived CDR1 and CDR2 are MNHEY and SVGAGI. The V and J ends lost 8 bases and 7 bases, in that order; junction bases with no gene match: 4. This CDR3 comprises 13 residues. CDR3 nucleotide sequence: TGTGCCAGCGGGGGACTAGCGGGAGTTGAGCAGTACTTC. Its translation: CASGGLAGVEQYF.

The chain joins TRBV19 to TRBJ1-4, with no clear D. CDR1 and CDR2 (germline): LNHDA, SQIVND (reference sequence). V was shortened by 8 bases and J by 3 bases, with 13 bases between the two germline ends. This CDR3 region has 14 residues. CDR3 bases: TGTGCCAGTTCCTCGGGTGCGTCTAATGAAAAACTGTTTTTT. It specifies CASSSGASNEKLFF.

The chain has TRBV7-2 and TRBJ2-7; 11 bases are shared with TRBD1. The length of the CDR3 is 18 residues. V trimming: 5 bases; J trimming: 6 bases; junction bases outside the gene matches: 18. In germline, CDR1 is SGHTA, CDR2 FQGNSA. The chain's CDR3 is CASSPAGQGGSRTAEQYF. Here the CDR3 DNA reads TGTGCCAGCAGCCCAGCGGGACAGGGGGGTTCGCGGACCGCCGAGCAGTACTTC.

The chain employs TRBV6-5 and TRBJ2-1; maybe TRBD2 (5 bases). Trimming pared 4 bases from V and 4 bases from J, leaving 5 bases between. Per the germline V gene, CDR1 is MNHEY and CDR2 is SVGAGI. CDR3 size: 12 residues. The CDR3 spells CASSSGYNEQFF. The CDR3 coding sequence is TGTGCCAGCAGTTCGGGGTACAATGAGCAGTTCTTC.

The chain employs TRBV6-5 and TRBJ2-5, with D possibly being TRBD1 (6 bases). V lost 6 bases and J 10 bases, leaving 18 bases between the germline ends. This CDR3 spans 13 amino acids. Germline lookup yields CDR1 MNHEY and CDR2 SVGAGI. In DNA, the CDR3 is TGTGCCAGCAGCCGAGATCCAAGAGGGGGCCAGTACTTC. This gives the protein CASSRDPRGGQYF.

This clone was seen once. The chain is built from TRBV2 and TRBJ2-2, with 10 bases that match TRBD2. The CDR3 runs to 16 residues. The germline V gene has CDR1 SNHLY and CDR2 FYNNEI. The V segment lost 6 bases and the J segment 6 bases; nucleotides outside the gene matches: 10. The CDR3, as DNA: TGTGCCAGCAGCCAAGGGGTAGCGGGAGGCCCCGGGGAGCTGTTTTTT. This gives the protein CASSQGVAGGPGELFF. Supplemented by reference TRBV2 and TRBJ2-2, the full variable domain reads EPEVTQTPSHQVTQMGQEVILRCVPISNHLYFYWYRQILGQKVEFLVSFYNNEISEKSEIFDDQFSVERPDGSNFTLKIRSTKLEDSAMYFCASSQGVAGGPGELFFGEGSRLTVL.

This chain links TRBV24-1 with TRBJ2-1; 11 nucleotides agree with TRBD1. Looked up from germline, CDR1 is KGHDR and CDR2 is SFDVKD. Germline trimming cut 4 bases from V and 3 bases from J; bases unmatched to any gene: 4. The CDR3 is 16 amino acids. The CDR3 DNA follows: TGTGCCACCAGTGACGCCGGGACAGGGGGCTACAATGAGCAGTTCTTC. Translation gives CATSDAGTGGYNEQFF.

This rearrangement joins TRBV18 to TRBJ2-5, with TRBD2 as a possible D gene (6 bases). Germline loops: CDR1 KGHSH, CDR2 LQKENI. V was clipped by 6 bases and J by 7 bases, with 12 bases between them. The CDR3 contains 12 residues. CDR3 in amino acids: CASSTLEGTQYF. The CDR3 DNA reads TGTGCCAGCTCCACCCTGGAGGGGACCCAGTACTTC.